A single TCR beta chain is shown here with its context. Libraries were prepared by immunoSEQ multiplex PCR; TCRdb keeps only in-frame clonotypes and omits some of them. This table has around 200,000 clones, 65% to 90% appearing once. This entry belongs to a study of blood T cell repertoires in COVID-19. The study drew participants aged roughly 18 to 89 years from 20 to 30 US areas. Specimen: PBMCs or T cells enriched from blood (not recorded which). The clonotype was recovered from a woman aged 30 to 39 who had been exposed to COVID-19.

The CDR3 DNA follows: TGTGCCAGCAGCCGTCCCGGGACAGGGTCTCTGGAAAATCAGCCCCAGCATTTT. Translating gives CASSRPGTGSLENQPQHF. The chain combines TRBV7-8 with TRBJ1-5; TRBD1 matches 9 bases. Germline V gene sequence: CDR1 SGHVS, CDR2 FQNEAQ. The CDR3 covers 18 residues. V trimming: 5 bases; J trimming: 4 bases; junction bases outside the gene matches: 15.